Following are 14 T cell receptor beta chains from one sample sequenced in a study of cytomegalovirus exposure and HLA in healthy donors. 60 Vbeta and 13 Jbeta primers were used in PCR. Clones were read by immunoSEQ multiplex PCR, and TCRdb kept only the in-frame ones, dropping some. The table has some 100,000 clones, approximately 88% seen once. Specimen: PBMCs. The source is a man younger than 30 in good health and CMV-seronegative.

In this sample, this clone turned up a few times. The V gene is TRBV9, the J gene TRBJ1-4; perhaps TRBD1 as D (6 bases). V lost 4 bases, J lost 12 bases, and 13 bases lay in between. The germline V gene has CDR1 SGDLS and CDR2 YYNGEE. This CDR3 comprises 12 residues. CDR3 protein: CASSRDKAELFF. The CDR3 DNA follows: TGTGCCAGCAGCCGGGACAAGGCGGAACTGTTTTTT.

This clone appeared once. The CDR3, as DNA: TGTGCCAGCGCTGACCCCCTTCGGACAGTGCAGGGTCCCCAGCATTTT. It encodes CASADPLRTVQGPQHF. This chain connects TRBV2 to TRBJ1-5, with D tentatively TRBD1 (6 bases). Per the germline V gene, CDR1 is SNHLY and CDR2 is FYNNEI. The germline V and J ends were trimmed by 8 bases and 10 bases, with 27 bases remaining between them. The length of the CDR3 is 16 residues.

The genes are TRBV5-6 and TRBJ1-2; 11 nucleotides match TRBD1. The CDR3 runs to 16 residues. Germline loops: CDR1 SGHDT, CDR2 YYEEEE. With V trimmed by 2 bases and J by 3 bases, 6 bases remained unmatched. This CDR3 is CASSFYGDRGDYGYTF. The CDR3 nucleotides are TGTGCCAGCAGCTTTTATGGGGACAGGGGGGACTATGGCTACACCTTC.

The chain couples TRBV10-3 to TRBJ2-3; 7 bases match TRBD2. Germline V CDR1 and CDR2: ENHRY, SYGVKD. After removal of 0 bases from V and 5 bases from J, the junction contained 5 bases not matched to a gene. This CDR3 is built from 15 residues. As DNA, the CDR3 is TGTGCCATCAGTGAGTCAATGGCTAGCGGAGATACGCAGTATTTT. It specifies CAISESMASGDTQYF.

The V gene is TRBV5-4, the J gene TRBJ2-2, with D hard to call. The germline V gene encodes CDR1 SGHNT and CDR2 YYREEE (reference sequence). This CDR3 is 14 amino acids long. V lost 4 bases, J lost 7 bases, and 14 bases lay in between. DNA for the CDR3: TGTGCCAGCAGCCCGTATTTCACCAGCGGGGAGCTGTTTTTT. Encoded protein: CASSPYFTSGELFF.

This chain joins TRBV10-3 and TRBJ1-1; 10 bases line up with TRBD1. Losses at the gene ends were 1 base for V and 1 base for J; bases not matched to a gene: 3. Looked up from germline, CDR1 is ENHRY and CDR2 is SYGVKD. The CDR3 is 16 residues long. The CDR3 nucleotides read TGTGCCATCAGTGAGTGGGACAGGGGAACGAACACTGAAGCTTTCTTT. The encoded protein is CAISEWDRGTNTEAFF.

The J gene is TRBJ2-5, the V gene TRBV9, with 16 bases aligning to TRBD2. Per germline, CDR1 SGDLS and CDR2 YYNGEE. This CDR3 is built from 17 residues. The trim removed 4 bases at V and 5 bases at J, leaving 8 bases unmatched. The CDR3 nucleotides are TGTGCCAGCAGCCCGGGGACTAGCGGGAGGGCCGTTGAGACCCAGTACTTC. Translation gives CASSPGTSGRAVETQYF.

The CDR3 loop is CASSGTDTGNTIYF. The CDR3 DNA reads as TGTGCCAGCAGTGGGACAGATACTGGAAACACCATATATTTT. This chain links TRBV2 with TRBJ1-3, with D possibly TRBD1 on 6 matching bases. The CDR3 runs to 14 residues. Germline assignment: CDR1 SNHLY and CDR2 FYNNEI. V dropped 4 bases and J dropped 2 bases, with 9 bases sitting between them.

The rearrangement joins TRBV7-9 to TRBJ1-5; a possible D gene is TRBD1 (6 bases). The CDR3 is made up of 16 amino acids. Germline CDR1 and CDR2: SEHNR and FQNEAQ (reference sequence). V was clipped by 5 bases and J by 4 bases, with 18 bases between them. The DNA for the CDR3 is TGTGCCAGCAGCGCCTCAACAGGGTCCGGGAATCAGCCCCAGCATTTT. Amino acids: CASSASTGSGNQPQHF.

The CDR3 nucleotides read TGTGCCAGCAGCTTCGCTAGCGGGAGTACCGGGGAGCTGTTTTTT. Protein: CASSFASGSTGELFF. This chain joins TRBV7-2 and TRBJ2-2, with 10 bases identical to TRBD2. This CDR3 spans 15 amino acids. The J segment lost 5 bases and the V segment lost 3 bases, leaving 3 bases of the junction unmatched. The germline gives CDR1 SGHTA, CDR2 FQGNSA.

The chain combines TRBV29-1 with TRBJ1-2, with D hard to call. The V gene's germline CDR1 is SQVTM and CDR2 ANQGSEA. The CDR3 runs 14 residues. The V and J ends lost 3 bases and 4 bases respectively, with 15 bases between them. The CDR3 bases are TGCAGCGTTGATGTGGCAACAGACCCCTATGGCTACACCTTC. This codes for CSVDVATDPYGYTF.

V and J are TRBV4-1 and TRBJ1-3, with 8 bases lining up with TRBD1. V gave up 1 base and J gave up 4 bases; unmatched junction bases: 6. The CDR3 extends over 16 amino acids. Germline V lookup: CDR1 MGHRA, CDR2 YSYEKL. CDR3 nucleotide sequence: TGCGCCAGCAGCCAAGTCGACAGGGGACCGGGAAACACCATATATTTT. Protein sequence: CASSQVDRGPGNTIYF.

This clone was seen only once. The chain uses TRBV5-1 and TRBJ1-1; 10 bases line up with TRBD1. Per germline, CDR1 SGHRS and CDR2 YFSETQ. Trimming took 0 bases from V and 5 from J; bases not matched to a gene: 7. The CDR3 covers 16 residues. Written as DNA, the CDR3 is TGCGCCAGCAGCTTGGTCGGGACAGGGGACAGGACTGAAGCTTTCTTT. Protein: CASSLVGTGDRTEAFF.

CDR3 sequence reads: CAIRDGTGMTTEAFF. As DNA, the CDR3 is TGTGCCATCAGAGATGGGACAGGGATGACCACTGAAGCTTTCTTT. The chain couples TRBV10-3 to TRBJ1-1; 9 bases match TRBD1. With 6 bases clipped from V and 4 bases from J, the junction kept 9 bases outside the gene matches. The germline V gene has CDR1 ENHRY and CDR2 SYGVKD. The CDR3 covers 15 residues.